This T cell receptor (beta chain) is from a study of control samples from healthy donors and cancer patients. The CDR3 sequence is 13 residues long. The germline CDR1 and CDR2 sequences are SGHTS and YDEGEE. V lost 5 bases and J lost 6; bases outside the gene matches: 8. TCRdb keeps only in-frame clones here, not all; method: immunoSEQ multiplex PCR. This repertoire shows 120,000 or so clones, 80% to 90% found once; its top ten account for 2.9%. This clone appeared once. The TCR comes from a man in his 60s in good health. The gene calls are TRBV5-8 and TRBJ2-7; 7 bases agree with TRBD1. Sample: blood. The CDR3 loop is CASSSHRGSEQYF. As DNA, the CDR3 is TGTGCCAGCAGTTCCCACAGGGGTAGCGAGCAGTACTTC.